Below are 32 T cell receptor beta chains sequenced from a single sample in a study of cytomegalovirus exposure and HLA in healthy donors. PCR employed 60 Vbeta and 13 Jbeta primers. Clones were read by immunoSEQ multiplex PCR, and TCRdb kept only the in-frame ones, dropping some. The sample lists fewer than 250,000 clones; about 72% were seen once. Sequenced material: PBMCs. Source of these receptors: a male donor in good health and CMV-seronegative.

The CDR3 region is CARSLVRFNQPQHF. DNA for the CDR3: TGTGCCAGAAGCTTAGTTCGGTTCAATCAGCCCCAGCATTTT. The V call is TRBV7-5, the J call TRBJ1-5. TRBV7-5 is annotated as a pseudogene. This CDR3 has 14 amino acids.

The chain carries TRBV7-9 and TRBJ2-3, with 8 bases lining up with TRBD1. The V and J ends lost 4 bases and 6 bases, in that order; junction bases with no gene match: 6. CDR1 and CDR2 (germline): SEHNR, FQNEAQ (reference sequence). The CDR3 extends over 14 amino acids. The CDR3 sequence is CASSSWTGLDTQYF. The CDR3 DNA follows: TGTGCCAGCAGCTCTTGGACAGGGTTGGATACGCAGTATTTT.

V and J are TRBV6-5 and TRBJ2-7; 7 bases fit TRBD1. The ends lost 5 bases at V and 4 bases at J; junction bases unmatched: 11. From germline, CDR1 is MNHEY and CDR2 SVGAGI. The CDR3 runs to 15 residues. The CDR3 DNA is TGTGCCAGCAGTACCAACAGGGGACCACATTACGAGCAGTACTTC. Its protein product is CASSTNRGPHYEQYF.

This rearrangement joins TRBV2 to TRBJ2-2, with TRBD2 matching over 9 bases. This CDR3 has 18 residues. Trimming at V came to 1 base and at J to 1 base, leaving 7 bases not matched to a gene. CDR1 is SNHLY and CDR2 is FYNNEI in the germline V gene. CDR3: CASSEERLAVLNTGELFF. The CDR3 coding sequence is TGTGCCAGCAGTGAAGAGCGACTAGCGGTACTGAACACCGGGGAGCTGTTTTTT.

The CDR3 region has the DNA TGTGCCAGCAGTGAAGCGGGACTGCTGAATTCACCCCTCCACTTT. Protein sequence: CASSEAGLLNSPLHF. This sequence joins TRBV6-1 and TRBJ1-6; TRBD1 is a possible D gene (5 bases). From germline, CDR1 is MNHNS and CDR2 SASEGT. The V and J ends lost 0 bases and 7 bases respectively, with 10 bases between them. The CDR3 loop spans 15 amino acids.

In its sample, this clone was seen a few times. The chain carries TRBV6-1 and TRBJ2-7; D remains ambiguous. Trimming removed 8 bases from V and 3 bases from J, with 11 bases in between. Looked up from germline, CDR1 is MNHNS and CDR2 is SASEGT. The CDR3 spans 12 residues. CDR3 residues: CASQNSYYEQYF. CDR3 sequence (DNA): TGTGCCAGCCAAAACAGTTACTACGAGCAGTACTTC.

The chain is built from TRBV29-1 and TRBJ1-4; 9 bases agree with TRBD1. The germline V gene has CDR1 SQVTM and CDR2 ANQGSEA. V lost 4 bases, J lost 8 bases, and 5 bases stayed unmatched. The CDR3 has 13 amino acids. Here the CDR3 reads CSVVGQGTEKLFF. The DNA of the CDR3 is TGCAGCGTTGTGGGACAGGGTACGGAAAAACTGTTTTTT.

The rearrangement links TRBV7-3 to TRBJ1-1, with D hard to call. The length of the CDR3 is 13 residues. Germline assignment: CDR1 SGHTA and CDR2 FQGTGA. With 0 bases removed from V and 7 bases from J, the gap between germline ends came to 9 bases. This chain's CDR3 is CASSLTPRGEAFF. As DNA, the CDR3 is TGTGCCAGCAGCTTAACGCCGCGTGGTGAAGCTTTCTTT.

The chain couples TRBV29-1 to TRBJ1-1; 7 bases line up with TRBD1. This CDR3 contains 12 residues. Germline assignment: CDR1 SQVTM and CDR2 ANQGSEA. V was pared by 4 bases and J by 3 bases, with 2 bases of the junction left unmatched. The CDR3 spells CSVAQGYTEAFF. CDR3 nucleotides: TGCAGCGTTGCACAGGGGTACACTGAAGCTTTCTTT.

The chain has TRBV11-1 and TRBJ1-1, with TRBD1 identical over 7 bases. The CDR3 consists of 12 residues. Trimming took 3 bases from V and 7 from J; bases not matched to a gene: 2. In germline, CDR1 is SGHAT, CDR2 FQDESV (reference sequence). CDR3 bases: TGTGCCAGCAGCTTGACAGGGCTTGAAGCTTTCTTT. The encoded protein is CASSLTGLEAFF.

V is TRBV19 and J is TRBJ1-5, with 7 bases identical to TRBD1. V dropped 3 bases and J dropped 0; count of bases not matched to a gene: 2. The germline V gene encodes CDR1 LNHDA and CDR2 SQIVND (reference sequence). The CDR3 is 15 residues long. In nucleotides, the CDR3 is TGTGCCAGTAGTATGGCAGGGGGTAGCAATCAGCCCCAGCATTTT. It yields the protein CASSMAGGSNQPQHF. Full variable domain (rest looked up from reference TRBV19 and TRBJ1-5): DGGITQSPKYLFRKEGQNVTLSCEQNLNHDAMYWYRQDPGQGLRLIYYSQIVNDFQKGDIAEGYSVSREKKESFPLTVTSAQKNPTAFYLCASSMAGGSNQPQHFGDGTRLSIL.

This chain uses TRBV6-5 with TRBJ2-7; TRBD1 is a possible D gene (6 bases). The V end was cut by 5 bases, the J end by 2 bases, with 16 bases between. The germline V gene has CDR1 MNHEY and CDR2 SVGAGI. The CDR3 runs 15 residues. The CDR3 nucleotides are TGTGCCAGCAGTCCGGACAGTTCGGCCCCCTACGAGCAGTACTTC. It encodes CASSPDSSAPYEQYF.

This chain connects TRBV27 to TRBJ1-2; possibly TRBD1 for D (6 bases). This CDR3 contains 15 residues. The V end was cut by 6 bases, the J end by 5 bases, with 19 bases between. Germline V gene lookup returns CDR1 MNHEY and CDR2 SMNVEV (reference sequence). DNA for the CDR3: TGTGCCAGCAGACTAGGGGGAATTGAAGAGTATGGCTACACCTTC. It codes for CASRLGGIEEYGYTF.

V gene TRBV6-5 combines with J gene TRBJ1-1, with TRBD1 matching over 7 bases. The CDR3 is made up of 14 amino acids. Germline V gives CDR1 MNHEY, CDR2 SVGAGI. V trimming: 9 bases; J trimming: 2 bases; junction bases outside the gene matches: 9. As DNA, the CDR3 is TGTGCCAGTTCTGTCCAGGGGGTTAACACTGAAGCTTTCTTT. It specifies CASSVQGVNTEAFF.

This clone was seen a handful of times. The chain recombines TRBV4-1 with TRBJ2-7; 13 nucleotides match TRBD2. Germline V lookup: CDR1 MGHRA, CDR2 YSYEKL. Trimming took 4 bases from V and 6 from J; bases not matched to a gene: 9. CDR3 length: 16 amino acids. The CDR3 DNA sequence: TGCGCCAGCAGCCTGCGGACTAGCGGGAGTCGGGTCGAGCAGTACTTC. Its translation is CASSLRTSGSRVEQYF.

This clone was detected a few times. The CDR3 sequence: CSVDSGRGDEQYF. Here the CDR3 DNA reads TGCAGCGTGGACAGCGGGAGGGGAGACGAGCAGTACTTC. The chain is built from TRBV29-1 and TRBJ2-7, with 10 bases matching TRBD2. This CDR3 has 13 residues. Trimming cost V 6 bases and J 5 bases; bases outside gene matches: 7. From germline, CDR1 is SQVTM and CDR2 ANQGSEA.

The table lists this clone with a few counts. The J gene is TRBJ2-3, the V gene TRBV5-6, with TRBD2 identical over 7 bases. There are 14 residues in the CDR3. The germline V gene has CDR1 SGHDT and CDR2 YYEEEE. V was pared by 4 bases and J by 9 bases, with 11 bases of the junction left unmatched. The CDR3 loop is CASSPNGRAGTQYF. CDR3 nucleotides: TGTGCCAGCAGCCCTAATGGGAGGGCGGGGACGCAGTATTTT.

The chain carries TRBV2 and TRBJ2-4; possibly TRBD1 for D (6 bases). With 5 bases removed from V and 0 bases from J, the gap between germline ends came to 11 bases. CDR1 and CDR2 (germline): SNHLY, FYNNEI. This CDR3 comprises 15 residues. CDR3 region: CASSYRQAAKNIQYF. DNA for the CDR3: TGTGCCAGCAGTTACCGACAGGCAGCCAAAAACATTCAGTACTTC.

The chain joins TRBV19 to TRBJ2-3, with 7 bases matching TRBD1. The CDR3 is made up of 15 amino acids. The germline CDR1 and CDR2 sequences are LNHDA and SQIVND (reference sequence). J lost 6 bases, V lost 3 bases, and 9 bases had no gene match. Here the CDR3 reads CASSISTGVYDTQYF. For the CDR3, the DNA is TGTGCCAGTAGTATTTCCACAGGGGTTTATGATACGCAGTATTTT.

The CDR3 sequence is CASSYSKLAVYEQYF. CDR3 nucleotide sequence: TGTGCCAGCAGTTACTCGAAACTAGCGGTCTACGAGCAGTACTTC. This chain joins TRBV6-5 and TRBJ2-7, with TRBD2 identical over 8 bases. CDR3 length: 15 residues. CDR1 and CDR2 from the germline V gene are MNHEY and SVGAGI. With V trimmed by 0 bases and J by 3 bases, 4 bases remained unmatched.

The genes are TRBV25-1 and TRBJ2-5; 7 bases agree with TRBD2. The last part of the DNA fits TRBJ2-7 better; the J call may be wrong. The germline CDR1 and CDR2 sequences are MGHDK and SYGVNS. The CDR3 loop spans 15 amino acids. The CDR3 DNA follows: TGTGCCAGCAGTGGCGATGGGGAGGGAGTCTACGAGCAGTACTTC. Translated, it gives CASSGDGEGVYEQYF.

The CDR3 nucleotides are TGTGCCAGCAGTGAAGGACAGGCCGAGCAGTACTTC. Translated, it gives CASSEGQAEQYF. The chain couples TRBV6-5 to TRBJ2-7; TRBD1 matches at 7 bases. CDR3 length: 12 amino acids. Germline V gene data show CDR1 as MNHEY and CDR2 as SVGAGI. Unmatched junction bases numbered 4, after V lost 5 bases and J lost 6 bases.

This clone came up a few times. The junction differs from germline at one of its ends, possibly a read error. The J gene is TRBJ1-1, the V gene TRBV15; D possibly corresponds to TRBD1 (6 bases). The germline V gene has CDR1 LNHNV and CDR2 YYDKDF (reference sequence). The CDR3 totals 12 residues. The CDR3 region has the DNA TGTGCCACCTCAGAACAGGGACCAACTCCTTACTTT. This codes for CATSEQGPTPYF.

The rearrangement joins TRBV29-1 to TRBJ2-1; the D is unclear. CDR1 and CDR2 from the germline V gene are SQVTM and ANQGSEA. The V end lost 5 bases, the J end lost 2 bases, and 4 bases lay between the germline ends. This CDR3 contains 11 residues. CDR3 in amino acids: CSVPAYNEQFF. The DNA for the CDR3 is TGCAGCGTTCCAGCCTACAATGAGCAGTTCTTC.

CDR3 amino acids: CASSLRQGSLNTEAFF. The DNA of the CDR3 is TGTGCCAGCAGCTTAAGGCAGGGGAGTTTGAACACTGAAGCTTTCTTT. This chain uses TRBV7-9 with TRBJ1-1, with D perhaps matching TRBD1 (6 bases). Germline V lookup: CDR1 SEHNR, CDR2 FQNEAQ (reference sequence). The CDR3 has 16 amino acids. Trimming pared 2 bases from V and 0 bases from J, leaving 13 bases between.

This sequence joins TRBV6-1 and TRBJ2-7; 9 bases map to TRBD2. V was clipped by 5 bases and J by 0 bases; unmatched bases: 5. The germline gives CDR1 MNHNS, CDR2 SASEGT. The length of the CDR3 is 15 residues. The CDR3: CASSRTSESSYEQYF. For the CDR3, the DNA is TGTGCCAGCAGTCGGACTAGCGAGAGCTCCTACGAGCAGTACTTC.

On this clone: Germline is not matched at one junction end, which may reflect a read error. This rearrangement joins TRBV7-9 to TRBJ1-2, with TRBD1 identical over 10 bases. Germline CDR1 SEHNR, CDR2 FQNEAQ (reference sequence). This CDR3 is built from 16 residues. The CDR3 reads CSSSLEGGQGKNGYTF. The CDR3 DNA follows: TGTTCCAGCAGCTTAGAAGGGGGACAGGGGAAAAATGGCTACACCTTC.

This chain links TRBV27 with TRBJ2-7, with TRBD1 identical over 10 bases. Germline values: CDR1 MNHEY, CDR2 SMNVEV (reference sequence). V shed 6 bases and J 2 bases; nucleotides not matched to a gene: 13. The CDR3 covers 17 residues. In nucleotides, the CDR3 is TGTGCCAGCAGCCTAAATCCGGGACAGGGGCCAACCTACGAGCAGTACTTC. Protein product: CASSLNPGQGPTYEQYF.

This sequence joins TRBV5-4 and TRBJ2-3, with 7 bases that match TRBD2. Germline lookup yields CDR1 SGHNT and CDR2 YYREEE (reference sequence). V lost 0 bases, J lost 11 bases, and 15 bases stayed unmatched. The CDR3 totals 16 residues. The CDR3 DNA reads as TGTGCCAGCAGCTTGGGTGGGGACTACCAGGTATCGTTGCAGTATTTT. This translates into CASSLGGDYQVSLQYF.

The J gene is TRBJ2-1, the V gene TRBV4-2, with 7 positions matching TRBD2. The ends lost 0 bases at V and 7 bases at J; junction bases unmatched: 12. This CDR3 comprises 17 residues. CDR1 is LGHNA, CDR2 YNFKEQ, per germline. CDR3 residues: CASSQDRDYPFWNEQFF. CDR3 nucleotides: TGTGCCAGCAGCCAAGATCGGGACTACCCCTTTTGGAATGAGCAGTTCTTC.

The sample holds a few counts of this clone. This chain connects TRBV7-9 to TRBJ2-4; 9 bases fit TRBD2. CDR3 length: 14 residues. V lost 3 bases and J lost 11; bases outside the gene matches: 8. In germline, CDR1 is SEHNR, CDR2 FQNEAQ (reference sequence). CDR3 bases: TGTGCCAGCAGCTTGGCTGGGACTAGCTCATTTCAGTACTTC. As protein: CASSLAGTSSFQYF.

This chain uses TRBV19 with TRBJ1-2; possible D gene TRBD1, 6 bases. In germline, CDR1 is LNHDA, CDR2 SQIVND (reference sequence). The V end was cut by 6 bases, the J end by 7 bases, with 21 bases between. The CDR3 consists of 15 residues. CDR3: CASRQGLPTSGGYTF. CDR3 coding DNA: TGTGCCAGTAGACAGGGTTTGCCCACATCTGGTGGCTACACCTTC.